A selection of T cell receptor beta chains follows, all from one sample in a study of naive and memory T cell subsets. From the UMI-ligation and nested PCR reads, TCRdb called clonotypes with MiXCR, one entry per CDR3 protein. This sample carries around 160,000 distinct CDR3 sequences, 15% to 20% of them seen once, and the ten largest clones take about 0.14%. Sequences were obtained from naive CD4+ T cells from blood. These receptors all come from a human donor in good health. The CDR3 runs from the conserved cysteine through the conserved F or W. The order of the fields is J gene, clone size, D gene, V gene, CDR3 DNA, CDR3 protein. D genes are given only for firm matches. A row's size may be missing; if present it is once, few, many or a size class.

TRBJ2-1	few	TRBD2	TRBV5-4	TGTGCCAGCAGCTTGGCCAGCGGGGGTTCCTACAATGAGCAGTTCTTC	CASSLASGGSYNEQFF
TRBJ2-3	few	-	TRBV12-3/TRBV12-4	TGTGCCAGCGTTAGCTTGGTCTCAGATACGCAGTATTTT	CASVSLVSDTQYF
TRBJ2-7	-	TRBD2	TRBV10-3	TGTGCCATTAGACTAGCGGGGACCTACGAGCAGTACTTC	CAIRLAGTYEQYF
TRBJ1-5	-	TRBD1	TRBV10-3	TGTGCCATCAGCCCGGGACAGGGAAGCGATCAGCCCCAGCATTTT	CAISPGQGSDQPQHF
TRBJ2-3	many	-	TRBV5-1	TGCGCCAGCAGCTTGACGGTGGCAGATACGCAGTATTTT	CASSLTVADTQYF
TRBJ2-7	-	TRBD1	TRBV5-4	TGTGCCAGCAGAGCGGGGACAGGGGGCAAGGACGAGCAGTACTTC	CASRAGTGGKDEQYF
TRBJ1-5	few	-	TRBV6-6	TGTGCCAGCAGCCCCTCCGGAAATCAGCCCCAGCATTTT	CASSPSGNQPQHF
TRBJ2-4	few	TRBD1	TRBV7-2	TGTGCCAGCAGCCCGGGACAGGGGGGTTTCAAAAACATTCAGTACTTC	CASSPGQGGFKNIQYF
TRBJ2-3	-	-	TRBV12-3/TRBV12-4	TGTGCCAGCAGTTTGGGGCCCAAGGCCAGAGATACGCAGTATTTT	CASSLGPKARDTQYF
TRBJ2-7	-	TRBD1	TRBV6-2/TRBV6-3	TGTGCCAGCAAAACCGGGACAGGGCCCGAGCAGTACTTC	CASKTGTGPEQYF
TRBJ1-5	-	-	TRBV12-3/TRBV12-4	TGTGCCAGCAGTCGAAATCAGCCCCAGCATTTT	CASSRNQPQHF
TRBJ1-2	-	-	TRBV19	TGTGCCAGTGCCGAACAGCGCTATGGCTACACCTTC	CASAEQRYGYTF
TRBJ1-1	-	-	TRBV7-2	TGTGCCAGCAGCCGAGGGGGGATCGGCACTGAAGCTTTCTTT	CASSRGGIGTEAFF
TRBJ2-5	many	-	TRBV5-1	TGCGCCAGCAGCTTGGGCCGTACGCAAGAGACCCAGTACTTC	CASSLGRTQETQYF
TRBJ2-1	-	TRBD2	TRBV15	TGTGCCACCAGCAGGTCAGCGGGAGTCCACAATGAGCAGTTCTTC	CATSRSAGVHNEQFF
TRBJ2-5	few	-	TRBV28	TGTGCCAGCAGTTCACCAGAGACCCAGTACTTC	CASSSPETQYF
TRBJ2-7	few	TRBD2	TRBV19	TGTGCCAAGGCTAGCGGAAGATGGTCTTCCTCCTACGAGCAGTACTTC	CAKASGRWSSSYEQYF
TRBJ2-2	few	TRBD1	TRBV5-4	TGTGCCAGCAGCTCAGGGGGCTGGACCGGGGAGCTGTTTTTT	CASSSGGWTGELFF
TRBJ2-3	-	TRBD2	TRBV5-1	TGCGCCAGCAGCTCCGGGACTAGCGGGAGGGATACGCAGTATTTT	CASSSGTSGRDTQYF
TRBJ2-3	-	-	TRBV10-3	TGTGCCATCAGTGTCTTATTGGGCGGGACAGATACGCAGTATTTT	CAISVLLGGTDTQYF
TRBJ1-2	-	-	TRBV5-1	TGCGCCAGCAGCCCAGCGGACAGAGACTATGGCTACACCTTC	CASSPADRDYGYTF
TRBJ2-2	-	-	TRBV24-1	TGTGCCACCAGTGATCCCAGATCGAACACCGGGGAGCTGTTTTTT	CATSDPRSNTGELFF
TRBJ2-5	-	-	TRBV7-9	TGTGCCAGCAGCTTAGGATACCCGGAAGAGACCCAGTACTTC	CASSLGYPEETQYF
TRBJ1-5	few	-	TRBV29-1	TGCAGCGTTCGAGGGGGGTCCAATCAGCCCCAGCATTTT	CSVRGGSNQPQHF
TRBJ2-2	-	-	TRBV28	TGTGCCAGCAGATCCTCACAGGGAGAGCTGTTTTTT	CASRSSQGELFF
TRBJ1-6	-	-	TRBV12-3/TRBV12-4	TGTGCCAGCAGTGGCCAAACAATCGGCCGTTCACCCCTCCACTTT	CASSGQTIGRSPLHF
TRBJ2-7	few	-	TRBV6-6	TGTGCCAGCACCGACGAGACAGCCACTGGAGGCGAGCAGTACTTC	CASTDETATGGEQYF
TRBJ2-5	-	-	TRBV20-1	TGCAGTGCTAGTTCAGGGGCGACGGAGACCCAGTACTTC	CSASSGATETQYF
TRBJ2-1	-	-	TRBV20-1	TGCAGTGCTAGTCGAAACCCGGGTGCCTCCTACAATGAGCAGTTCTTC	CSASRNPGASYNEQFF
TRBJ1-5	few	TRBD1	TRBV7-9	TGTGCCAGCAGCTCCTGGGACAGGGGTTCAAATCAGCCCCAGCATTTT	CASSSWDRGSNQPQHF
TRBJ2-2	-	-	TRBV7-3	TGTGCCAGCAGCTCTTTACCTCGGGAGATATCCACCGGGGAGCTGTTTTTT	CASSSLPREISTGELFF
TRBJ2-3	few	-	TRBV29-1	TGCAGCGTGGGGGGACATTACACAGATACGCAGTATTTT	CSVGGHYTDTQYF
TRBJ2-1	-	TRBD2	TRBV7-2	TGTGCCAGCAGCCCGTCTAGCGGGTCGTTCAATGAGCAGTTCTTC	CASSPSSGSFNEQFF
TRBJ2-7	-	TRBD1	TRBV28	TGTGCCAGCAGTTTATGGGGCGACAGGGCCCACGAGCAGTACTTC	CASSLWGDRAHEQYF
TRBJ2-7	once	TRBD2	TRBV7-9	TGTGCCAGCAGCATGGGACTAGCGGCCCCCTACGAGCAGTACTTC	CASSMGLAAPYEQYF
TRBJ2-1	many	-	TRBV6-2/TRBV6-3	TGTGCCAGCTCCCCGGACTCCTACAATGAGCAGTTCTTC	CASSPDSYNEQFF
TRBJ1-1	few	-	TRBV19	TGTGCCAGTAGTATGTGGGAGGGGACTGAAGCTTTCTTT	CASSMWEGTEAFF
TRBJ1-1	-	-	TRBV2	TGTGCCAGCAGTGAAAGGGGGTACGGGGGGACCGAAGCTTTCTTT	CASSERGYGGTEAFF
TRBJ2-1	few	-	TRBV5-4	TGTGCCAGCAGGGAGCGTGGATCCCTTTTTTACAATGAGCAGTTCTTC	CASRERGSLFYNEQFF
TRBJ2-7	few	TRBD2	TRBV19	TGTGCCAGTAGTCCAACCCGGACTAGTAGGTTGTACGAGCAGTACTTC	CASSPTRTSRLYEQYF
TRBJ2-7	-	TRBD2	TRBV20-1	TGCAGTGCTAGAGATCTCCGGGAGGGCCTTGAGCAGTACTTC	CSARDLREGLEQYF
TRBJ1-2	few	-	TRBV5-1	TGCGCCAGCAGCACAGACCCGGCGGGCTATGGCTACACCTTC	CASSTDPAGYGYTF
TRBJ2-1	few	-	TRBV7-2	TGTGCCAGCAGCCCCGGGTTCGAGCAGTTCTTC	CASSPGFEQFF
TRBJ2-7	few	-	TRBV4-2	TGTGCCAGCAGCCAAGATCCCGGGGGCGCCTATTACGAGCAGTACTTC	CASSQDPGGAYYEQYF
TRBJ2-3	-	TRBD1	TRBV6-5	TGTGCCAGCGGGACAGGACCCCATAGGGGCACAGATACGCAGTATTTT	CASGTGPHRGTDTQYF
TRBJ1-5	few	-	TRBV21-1	TGTGCCAGCAGTAATTTGCCCCGACAGTCTCAGCCCCAGCATTTT	CASSNLPRQSQPQHF
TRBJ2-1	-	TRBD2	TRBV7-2	TGTGCCAGCAGCTTAGGGGTAGCGGGAGGGCATTACAATGAGCAGTTCTTC	CASSLGVAGGHYNEQFF
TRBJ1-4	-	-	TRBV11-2	TGTGCCAGCAGCCCCCGGTGGGGGGGCACAAATGAAAAACTGTTTTTT	CASSPRWGGTNEKLFF
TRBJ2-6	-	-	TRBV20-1	TGCAGTGCTAGCTCGGCAGGTGGGGCCAACGTCCTGACTTTC	CSASSAGGANVLTF
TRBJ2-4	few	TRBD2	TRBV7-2	TGTGCCAGCAGCTCGACTAGCGGGAGGGATGCCAAAAACATTCAGTACTTC	CASSSTSGRDAKNIQYF
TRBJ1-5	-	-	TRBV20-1	TGCAGTGCTAGAAACCCAGATAGCAATCAGCCCCAGCATTTT	CSARNPDSNQPQHF
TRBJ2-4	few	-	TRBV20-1	TGCAGTGCTAGAGTCGGTGGAGGGGGAAACAAAAACATTCAGTACTTC	CSARVGGGGNKNIQYF
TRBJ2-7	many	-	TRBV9	TGTGCCAGCAGCGTAGAGCCCACCAGCTCCTACGAGCAGTACTTC	CASSVEPTSSYEQYF
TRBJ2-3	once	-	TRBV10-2	TGCGCCAGCAGTGAGCCCGGCGATACGCAGTATTTT	CASSEPGDTQYF
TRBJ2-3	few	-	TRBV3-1	TGTGCCAGCAGCCGCGAGGGCGGGACGACAGATACGCAGTATTTT	CASSREGGTTDTQYF
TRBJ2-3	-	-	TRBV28	TGTGCCAGCCGGGTAGGGGCTTTAGACGGCACAGATACGCAGTATTTT	CASRVGALDGTDTQYF
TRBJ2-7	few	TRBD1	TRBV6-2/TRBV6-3	TGTGCCAGCAGTCCACACCGGGACAGGGGCTACGAGCAGTACTTC	CASSPHRDRGYEQYF
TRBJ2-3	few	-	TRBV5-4	TGTGCCAGCAGCTTGGGCGGGACTTTATATACAGATACGCAGTATTTT	CASSLGGTLYTDTQYF
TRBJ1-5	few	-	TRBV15	TGTGCCACCAGCAGAGGGCCTGGGGGCAATCAGCCCCAGCATTTT	CATSRGPGGNQPQHF